This T cell receptor (beta chain) was captured by sequencing in a study of naive and memory T cell subsets. Both TRBC1 and TRBC2 were covered by a beta constant-region primer of two equimolar oligonucleotides. Four rounds of PCR amplified the ligated cDNA using nested alpha and beta constant-region primers plus SP2. Via MiXCR, TCRdb re-called the UMI-ligation and nested PCR reads, giving one row per CDR3 protein. Among tens of thousands of distinct CDR3 sequences listed, about 8.2% were seen once. The germline CDR1 and CDR2 sequences are MGHRA and YSYEKL. The CDR3 runs 15 residues. Trimming cost V 0 bases and J 7 bases; bases outside gene matches: 5.

This receptor was taken from a human donor in good health. The sample comprised naive CD8+ T cells from blood. The rearrangement links TRBV4-1 to TRBJ1-5; 8 bases match TRBD1. Here the CDR3 reads CASSQDPGGRQPQHF. The CDR3 region has the DNA TGCGCCAGCAGCCAAGATCCAGGGGGCCGGCAGCCCCAGCATTTT.